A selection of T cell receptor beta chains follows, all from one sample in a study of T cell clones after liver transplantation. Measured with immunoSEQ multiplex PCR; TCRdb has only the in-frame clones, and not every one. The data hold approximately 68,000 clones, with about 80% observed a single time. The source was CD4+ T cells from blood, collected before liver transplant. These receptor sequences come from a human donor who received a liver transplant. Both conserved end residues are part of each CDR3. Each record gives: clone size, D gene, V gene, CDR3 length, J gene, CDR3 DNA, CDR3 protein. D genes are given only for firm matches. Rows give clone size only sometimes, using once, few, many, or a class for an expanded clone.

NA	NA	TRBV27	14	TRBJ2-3	TGTGCCAGCACTGAGGGGGGAAGGACAGATACGCAGTATTTT	CASTEGGRTDTQYF
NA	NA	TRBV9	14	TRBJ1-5	TGTGCCAGCAGCGTAGATTCGCGAGGTCAGCCCCAGCATTTT	CASSVDSRGQPQHF
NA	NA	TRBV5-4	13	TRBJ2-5	TGTGCCAGCAGCTTGGACAGCAAAGAGACCCAGTACTTC	CASSLDSKETQYF
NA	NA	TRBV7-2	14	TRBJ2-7	TGTGCCAGCAGCCTAAGTCCAGAGTTAGAGGAGCAGTACTTC	CASSLSPELEEQYF
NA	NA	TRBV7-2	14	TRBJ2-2	TGTGCCAGCAGTTACTCAGTGGGGGGCGGGGAGCTGTTTTTT	CASSYSVGGGELFF
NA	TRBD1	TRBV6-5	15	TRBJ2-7	TGTGCCAGCAGTGGCCCGGGACAGGGTGATGCACAGCAGTACTTC	CASSGPGQGDAQQYF
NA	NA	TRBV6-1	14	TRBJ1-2	TGTGCCAGCAGTGTCGGATCCGTCTACTATGGCTACACCTTC	CASSVGSVYYGYTF
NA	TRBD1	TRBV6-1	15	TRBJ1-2	TGTGCCAGCAGGGGAGACAGGGGGCGAATCTATGGCTACACCTTC	CASRGDRGRIYGYTF
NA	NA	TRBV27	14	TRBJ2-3	TGTGCCAGCAGCAGCGGAACGGCTACAGATACGCAGTATTTT	CASSSGTATDTQYF
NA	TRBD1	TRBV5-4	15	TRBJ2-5	TGTGCCAGCAGCGACTACAGGGGAACGGGGGAGACCCAGTACTTC	CASSDYRGTGETQYF
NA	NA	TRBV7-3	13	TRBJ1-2	TGTGCCAGCAGCCCGACAGGATCCCATGGCTACACCTTC	CASSPTGSHGYTF
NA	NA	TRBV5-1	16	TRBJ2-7	TGCGCCAGCAGCTTGATAGTGGGCTTACAGAAGGGGGAGCAGTACTTC	CASSLIVGLQKGEQYF
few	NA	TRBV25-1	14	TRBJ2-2	TGTGCCAGCAGGGAGGGGAGGTACACCGGGGAGCTGTTTTTT	CASREGRYTGELFF
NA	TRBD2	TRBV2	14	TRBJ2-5	TGTGCCAGCAGTCTAGCGGGAGGTGGGGAGACCCAGTACTTC	CASSLAGGGETQYF
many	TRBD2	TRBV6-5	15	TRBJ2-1	TGTGCCAGCAGTCTAGCTAGCGGGGTCTACAATGAGCAGTTCTTC	CASSLASGVYNEQFF
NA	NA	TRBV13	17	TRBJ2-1	TGTGCCAGCAGCTTTATAGCGCCCAGACGCTCCTACAATGAGCGGTTCTTC	CASSFIAPRRSYNERFF
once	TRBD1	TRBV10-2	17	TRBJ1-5	TGCGCCAGCAGTGCTACAGGGGACCCCCACAGCAATCAGCCCCAGCATTTT	CASSATGDPHSNQPQHF
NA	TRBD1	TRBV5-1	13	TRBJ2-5	TGCGCCAGCAGCTTGCGACAGGGAGAGACCCAGTACTTC	CASSLRQGETQYF
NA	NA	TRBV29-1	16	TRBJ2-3	TGCAGCGTTGAAGGGACTCTTCAGGGTGGCACAGATACGCAGTATTTT	CSVEGTLQGGTDTQYF
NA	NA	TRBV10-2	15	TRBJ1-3	TGCGCCAGCAGCCACCGGCGGGGTGTTGGAAACACCATATATTTT	CASSHRRGVGNTIYF
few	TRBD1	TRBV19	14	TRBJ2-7	TGTGCCAGTAGTAAGGACAGGAGCTACTACGAGCAGTACTTC	CASSKDRSYYEQYF
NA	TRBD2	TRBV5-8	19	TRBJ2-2	TGTGCCAGCAGCCGTCTCATAACAGCGGGAGTTGGGTATACCGGGGAGCTGTTTTTT	CASSRLITAGVGYTGELFF
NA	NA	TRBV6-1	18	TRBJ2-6	TGTGCCAGCAGTGAAGCCAGGGGTACCGGGGCTGGGGCCAACGTCCTGACTTTC	CASSEARGTGAGANVLTF
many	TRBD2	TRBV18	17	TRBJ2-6	TGTGCCAGCTCACCAGTAGCGGGGGGCTCTGGGGCCAACGTCCTGACTTTC	CASSPVAGGSGANVLTF
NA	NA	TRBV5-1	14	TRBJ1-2	TGCGCCAGCAGCTTTAGGGTTCGGGGGGATGGCTACACCTTC	CASSFRVRGDGYTF
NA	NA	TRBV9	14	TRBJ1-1	TGTGCCAGCAGCCCAACCGATTGGGCAGCTGAAGCTTTCTTT	CASSPTDWAAEAFF
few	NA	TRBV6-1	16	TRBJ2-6	TGTGCCAGCAGTGAGACTTTCAGCTCTGGGGCCAACGTCCTGACTTTC	CASSETFSSGANVLTF
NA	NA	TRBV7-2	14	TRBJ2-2	TGTGCCAGCAGCCCTGGGGCTTACACCGGGGAGCTGTTTTTT	CASSPGAYTGELFF
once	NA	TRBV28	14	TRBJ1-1	TGTGCCAGCAGTTTCGGGACTGATTTGGCTGAAGCTTTCTTT	CASSFGTDLAEAFF
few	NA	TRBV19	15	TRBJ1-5	TGTGCCAGTAGTACCACGGTTGTTGGCAATCAGCCCCAGCATTTT	CASSTTVVGNQPQHF
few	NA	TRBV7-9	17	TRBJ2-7	TGTGCCAGCAGCCCAGACAGATGGAACCCGAGCTCCTACGAGCAGTACTTC	CASSPDRWNPSSYEQYF
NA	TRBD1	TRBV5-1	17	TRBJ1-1	TGCGCCAGCAGCTTCAGGGGGTGGGGACAGGGGAACACTGAAGCTTTCTTT	CASSFRGWGQGNTEAFF
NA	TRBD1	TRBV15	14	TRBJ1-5	TGTGCCACCAGCATGACAGGGGGCAATCAGCCCCAGCATTTT	CATSMTGGNQPQHF
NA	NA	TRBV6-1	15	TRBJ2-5	TGTGCCAGCGTGGGCGGAGGCCTTGTTTCCGAGACCCAGTACTTC	CASVGGGLVSETQYF
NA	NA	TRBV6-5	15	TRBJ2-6	TGTGCCAGCAGTTACGGGCGGCACAGCGCCAACGTCCTGACTTTC	CASSYGRHSANVLTF
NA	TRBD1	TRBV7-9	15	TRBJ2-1	TGTGCCAGCAGCTTAATCGAGGGGGCGAGGAATGAGCAGTTCTTC	CASSLIEGARNEQFF
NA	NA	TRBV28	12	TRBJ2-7	TGTGCCAGCAGTTCCGGGGCTTACGAGCAGTACTTC	CASSSGAYEQYF
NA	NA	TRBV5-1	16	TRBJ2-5	TGCGCCAGCAGCTTGGGCTTGACAGCTGGGCGAGAGACCCAGTACTTC	CASSLGLTAGRETQYF
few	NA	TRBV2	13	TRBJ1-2	TGTGCCAGCAGTGTGCAGGGAGACTATGGCTACACCTTC	CASSVQGDYGYTF
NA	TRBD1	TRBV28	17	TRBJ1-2	TGTGCCAGCAGGGAAGAGGGGACAGGAGTGCTGTTCCGCGGCTACACCTTC	CASREEGTGVLFRGYTF
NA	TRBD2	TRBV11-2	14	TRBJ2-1	TGTGCCAGCAGCTTACAGGCCGGGAGGACTTTCCAGTTCTTC	CASSLQAGRTFQFF
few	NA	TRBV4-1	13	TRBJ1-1	TGCGCCAGCAGCCAAGAGAGGGACACTGAAGCTTTCTTT	CASSQERDTEAFF
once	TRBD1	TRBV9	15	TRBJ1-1	TGTGCCAGCAGCCTAAGACAGGGGTGGGGGGCTGAAGCTTTCTTT	CASSLRQGWGAEAFF
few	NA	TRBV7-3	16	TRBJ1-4	TGTGCCAGCATCAACCAAGCTACTGCAACTAATGAAAAACTGTTTTTT	CASINQATATNEKLFF
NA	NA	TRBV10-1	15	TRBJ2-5	TGCGCCAGCAGTAAAGCCCAGGGGGGACAAGAGACCCAGTACTTC	CASSKAQGGQETQYF
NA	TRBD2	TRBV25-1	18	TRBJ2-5	TGTGCCAGCCCTGCTGAGCGGCTAGCGGGAGGAATCCAAGAGACCCAGTACTTC	CASPAERLAGGIQETQYF